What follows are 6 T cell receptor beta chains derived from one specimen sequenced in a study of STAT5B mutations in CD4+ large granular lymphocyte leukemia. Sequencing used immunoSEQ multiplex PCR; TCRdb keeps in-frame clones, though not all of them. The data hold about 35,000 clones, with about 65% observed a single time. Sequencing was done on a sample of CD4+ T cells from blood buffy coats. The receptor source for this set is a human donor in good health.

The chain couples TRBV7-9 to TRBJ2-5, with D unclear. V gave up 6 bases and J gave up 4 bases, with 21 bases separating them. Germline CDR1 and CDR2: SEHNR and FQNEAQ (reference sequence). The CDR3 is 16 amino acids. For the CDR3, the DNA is TGTGCCAGCAGTTCGTATCTTCGACTCGTGGGAGAGACCCAGTACTTC. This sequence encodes CASSSYLRLVGETQYF.

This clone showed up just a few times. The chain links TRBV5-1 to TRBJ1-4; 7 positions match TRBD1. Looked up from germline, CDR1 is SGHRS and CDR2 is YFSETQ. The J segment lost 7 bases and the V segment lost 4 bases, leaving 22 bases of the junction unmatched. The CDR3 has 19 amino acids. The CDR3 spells CASSTRGDRAGSKGEKLFF. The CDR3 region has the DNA TGCGCCAGCAGCACCCGAGGGGACAGAGCTGGGTCTAAAGGTGAAAAACTGTTTTTT.

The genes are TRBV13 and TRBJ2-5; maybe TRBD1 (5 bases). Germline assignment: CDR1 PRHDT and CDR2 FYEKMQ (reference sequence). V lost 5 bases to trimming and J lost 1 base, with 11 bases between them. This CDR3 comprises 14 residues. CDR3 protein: CASSPRTFQETQYF. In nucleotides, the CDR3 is TGTGCCAGCAGCCCGCGGACATTCCAAGAGACCCAGTACTTC.

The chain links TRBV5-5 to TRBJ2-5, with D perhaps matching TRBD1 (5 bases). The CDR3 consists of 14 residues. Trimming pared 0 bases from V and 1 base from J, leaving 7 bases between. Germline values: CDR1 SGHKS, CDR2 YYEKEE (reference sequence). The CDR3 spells CASSLGGTQETQYF. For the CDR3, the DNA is TGTGCCAGCAGCTTGGGGGGCACCCAAGAGACCCAGTACTTC.

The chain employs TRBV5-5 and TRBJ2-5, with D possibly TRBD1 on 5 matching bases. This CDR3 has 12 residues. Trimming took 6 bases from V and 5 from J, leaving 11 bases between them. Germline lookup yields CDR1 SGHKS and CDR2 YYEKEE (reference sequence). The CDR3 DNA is TGTGCCAGCACCAGACCAGGGGAGACCCAGTACTTC. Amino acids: CASTRPGETQYF.

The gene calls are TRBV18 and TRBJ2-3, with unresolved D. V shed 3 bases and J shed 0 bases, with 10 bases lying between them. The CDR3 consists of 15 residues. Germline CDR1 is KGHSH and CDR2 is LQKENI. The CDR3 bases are TGTGCCAGCTCACCTGAGCTTTCTAGCACAGATACGCAGTATTTT. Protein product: CASSPELSSTDTQYF.